These T cell receptor beta chains were read from a single sample in a study of blood T cell repertoires in COVID-19. TCRdb's copy holds only in-frame clones and misses some; the assay was immunoSEQ multiplex PCR. The sample has around 210,000 clones; around 92% are singletons. Source material: PBMCs or T cells enriched from blood (not recorded which). These receptors were taken from a woman aged 18-29 years who had recovered from COVID-19. CDR3s leave out the opening cysteine and the closing phenylalanine or tryptophan. The order of the fields is clone size, V gene, CDR3 length, CDR3 protein. The size field is filled for only some rows; it gives once, few, many or a size class.

abundance: NA; v_gene: TRBV6-5; len: 12; CDR3aa: ASSSPRQDTEAF
abundance: NA; v_gene: TRBV18; len: 13; CDR3aa: ASSPRGGGETEAF
abundance: NA; v_gene: TRBV7-2; len: 13; CDR3aa: ASSYRPTSTETQY
abundance: few; v_gene: TRBV7-2; len: 12; CDR3aa: ASSSVGDRGVAF
abundance: NA; v_gene: TRBV27; len: 13; CDR3aa: ASRLTGGGPGELF
abundance: NA; v_gene: TRBV11-2; len: 14; CDR3aa: ASSLVSGTGGHEQY
abundance: NA; v_gene: TRBV5-1; len: 14; CDR3aa: ASRGAGLWTQDTQY
abundance: NA; v_gene: TRBV6-2/TRBV6-3; len: 12; CDR3aa: ASSYGSSSYEQY
abundance: NA; v_gene: TRBV24-1; len: 15; CDR3aa: ATGGQLNTSSTDTQY
abundance: NA; v_gene: TRBV7-9; len: 14; CDR3aa: ASSLGYRGAQETQY
abundance: NA; v_gene: TRBV28; len: 11; CDR3aa: ASTRTGGYGYT
abundance: NA; v_gene: TRBV6-4; len: 13; CDR3aa: ASSDSLGDNSPLH
abundance: NA; v_gene: TRBV14; len: 12; CDR3aa: ATVNRSTNEKLF
abundance: many; v_gene: TRBV2; len: 14; CDR3aa: ASRLGDRGSNQPQH
abundance: NA; v_gene: TRBV9; len: 12; CDR3aa: ASSDSTRPDTQY
abundance: NA; v_gene: TRBV15; len: 13; CDR3aa: ATSLSAAPRETQY
abundance: NA; v_gene: TRBV24-1; len: 12; CDR3aa: ATSGSIVTGELF
abundance: NA; v_gene: TRBV6-4; len: 14; CDR3aa: ASSDKIEGAGNEQF
abundance: NA; v_gene: TRBV7-9; len: 13; CDR3aa: ASRRGQGMSAEAF
abundance: once; v_gene: TRBV9; len: 11; CDR3aa: ASSVGQTTEAF
abundance: NA; v_gene: TRBV5-4; len: 13; CDR3aa: ASSSAGGGLHEQY
abundance: NA; v_gene: TRBV28; len: 9; CDR3aa: ASSSAGGQH
abundance: NA; v_gene: TRBV9; len: 12; CDR3aa: ASSVGTSRGELF
abundance: once; v_gene: TRBV28; len: 11; CDR3aa: ASSTLGDQPQH
abundance: NA; v_gene: TRBV27; len: 12; CDR3aa: ASSPGTGGETQY
abundance: NA; v_gene: TRBV3-1/TRBV3-2; len: 13; CDR3aa: ASSQDISINNEQF
abundance: once; v_gene: TRBV27; len: 11; CDR3aa: ASSIQVNTEAF
abundance: NA; v_gene: TRBV28; len: 11; CDR3aa: ASSGRYNQPQH
abundance: NA; v_gene: TRBV28; len: 12; CDR3aa: ASSLPGPHSPLH
abundance: NA; v_gene: TRBV19; len: 13; CDR3aa: ASTPDSSSYNEQF
abundance: NA; v_gene: TRBV3-1/TRBV3-2; len: 12; CDR3aa: ASREQSTNEKLF
abundance: NA; v_gene: TRBV7-6; len: 14; CDR3aa: ASSTQTGAMNTEAF
abundance: NA; v_gene: TRBV27; len: 11; CDR3aa: ASSLSSRGGYT
abundance: NA; v_gene: TRBV6-5; len: 13; CDR3aa: ASSLTGYDDYGYT
abundance: NA; v_gene: TRBV30; len: 12; CDR3aa: AWSSGQLNEKLF
abundance: NA; v_gene: TRBV24-1; len: 15; CDR3aa: ATSDPGTGKLQETQY
abundance: NA; v_gene: TRBV28; len: 13; CDR3aa: ASVSGVGVRDTQY
abundance: few; v_gene: TRBV4-1; len: 14; CDR3aa: ASSQEGTGSSYEQY
abundance: NA; v_gene: TRBV11-2; len: 14; CDR3aa: ASSLASAGRQETQY
abundance: NA; v_gene: TRBV27; len: 16; CDR3aa: ASRRFGKETGKRYEQY
abundance: NA; v_gene: TRBV4-1; len: 12; CDR3aa: ASSQAVERGEAF
abundance: once; v_gene: TRBV27; len: 10; CDR3aa: ASSLTGDTQY
abundance: NA; v_gene: TRBV25-1; len: 10; CDR3aa: ASSRGQETQY
abundance: NA; v_gene: TRBV5-1; len: 15; CDR3aa: ASRVEGGEAHGETQY
abundance: NA; v_gene: TRBV6-5; len: 13; CDR3aa: ASTPGGTRRDTQY
abundance: NA; v_gene: TRBV6-5; len: 14; CDR3aa: ASSYSTGPSGQGAF
abundance: NA; v_gene: TRBV3-1/TRBV3-2; len: 14; CDR3aa: ASSPGLAGGQDTQY
abundance: NA; v_gene: TRBV21-1; len: 17; CDR3aa: ASSKVGTSGEPTYNEQF
abundance: once; v_gene: TRBV4-2; len: 14; CDR3aa: ASSPSGGISTDTQY
abundance: NA; v_gene: TRBV19; len: 11; CDR3aa: ASSMQGATEAF
abundance: NA; v_gene: TRBV19; len: 12; CDR3aa: ASSRTGGRETQY
abundance: NA; v_gene: TRBV2; len: 12; CDR3aa: ASKDGENTGELF